These 15 T cell receptor beta chains originate from one sample sequenced in a study of T cell responses to AZD1222 COVID-19 vaccine. Only in-frame clones appear in the TCRdb table, and some are missing; sequencing was by immunoSEQ multiplex PCR. The data show around 130,000 clones, roughly nine tenths seen once. The sample here was peripheral blood, taken on day 0 of AZD1222 vaccination. The receptors were gathered from an adult in good health.

The chain is built from TRBV6-5 and TRBJ1-2, with D possibly being TRBD1 (5 bases). This CDR3 comprises 13 residues. CDR1 is MNHEY, CDR2 SVGAGI, per germline. The germline V and J ends were trimmed by 8 bases and 6 bases, with 16 bases remaining between them. The CDR3 spells CASRRQGEDGYTF. CDR3 in DNA: TGTGCCAGCCGGAGGCAGGGAGAGGATGGCTACACCTTC.

This clone was observed once. CDR3 protein: CSGLDYGYTF. CDR3 sequence (DNA): TGCAGTGGATTGGACTATGGCTACACCTTC. The chain recombines TRBV20-1 with TRBJ1-2, with D unresolved. V was pared by 7 bases and J by 3 bases, with 6 bases between. From germline, CDR1 is DFQATT and CDR2 SNEGSKA (reference sequence). The CDR3 spans 10 residues.

This chain links TRBV6-2 or TRBV6-3 with TRBJ2-2; 10 nucleotides line up with TRBD2. V lost 0 bases, J lost 0 bases, and 1 base stayed unmatched. CDR1 and CDR2 (germline): MNHEY, SVGEGT. The CDR3 runs to 17 residues. CDR3 residues: CASSYSGLAANTGELFF. The CDR3 DNA follows: TGTGCCAGCAGTTACTCCGGACTAGCGGCGAACACCGGGGAGCTGTTTTTT.

This CDR3 reads CASSDPGQTIFRSTDTQYF. The CDR3 DNA sequence: TGTGCCAGCAGTGACCCTGGACAGACTATCTTTCGCAGCACAGATACGCAGTATTTT. V is TRBV2 and J is TRBJ2-3, with D tentatively TRBD1 (6 bases). Trimming stripped 3 bases from V and 0 bases from J, with 22 bases between. Germline values: CDR1 SNHLY, CDR2 FYNNEI. The CDR3 is 19 residues long.

This rearrangement joins TRBV7-2 to TRBJ1-5, with D hard to call. There are 16 residues in the CDR3. V was shortened by 10 bases and J by 0 bases, with 19 bases between the two germline ends. The germline V gene has CDR1 SGHTA and CDR2 FQGNSA. The CDR3 loop is CATASEGTHSNQPQHF. The CDR3 nucleotides read TGTGCCACCGCGTCTGAGGGAACCCATAGCAATCAGCCCCAGCATTTT.

This chain joins TRBV29-1 and TRBJ1-5; D is perhaps TRBD1 (6 bases). CDR1 and CDR2 from the germline V gene are SQVTM and ANQGSEA. This CDR3 has 15 residues. The V end was cut by 6 bases, the J end by 1 base, with 16 bases between. CDR3 loop: CSVRAGTGSNQPQHF. The CDR3 nucleotides are TGCAGCGTGAGGGCGGGCACAGGGAGCAATCAGCCCCAGCATTTT.

The chain combines TRBV21-1 with TRBJ1-5. TRBV21-1 is classified as a pseudogene. CDR3 length: 15 residues. CDR3 sequence reads: CASSKNGLSNQPQHF. DNA of the CDR3: TGTGCCAGCAGCAAAAATGGTCTTAGCAATCAGCCCCAGCATTTT.

The chain carries TRBV12-5 and TRBJ2-1; no reliable D call. V lost 1 base, J lost 5 bases, and 3 bases lay in between. CDR1 is LGHNT and CDR2 is FRNRAP in the germline V gene. This CDR3 spans 12 amino acids. This CDR3 reads CASGLGHNEQFF. The CDR3 nucleotides read TGTGCTAGTGGTTTGGGCCACAATGAGCAGTTCTTC.

The chain has TRBV28 and TRBJ1-6; 7 positions agree with TRBD1. V lost 9 bases and J lost 10; bases outside the gene matches: 6. Germline lookup yields CDR1 MDHEN and CDR2 SYDVKM. This CDR3 comprises 12 residues. CDR3 sequence (DNA): TGTGCCAGTAGGGAGGGGGCCTCACCCCTCCACTTT. Its translation: CASREGASPLHF. Filled out from reference TRBV28 and TRBJ1-6, the complete variable domain reads DVKVTQSSRYLVKRTGEKVFLECVQDMDHENMFWYRQDPGLGLRLIYFSYDVKMKEKGDIPEGYSVSREKKERFSLILESASTNQTSMYLCASREGASPLHFGNGTRLTVT.

V is TRBV5-1 and J is TRBJ2-3; no clear D. Germline V CDR1 and CDR2: SGHRS, YFSETQ. The ends were cut back, 4 bases at V and 3 bases at J, with 24 bases in the middle. The CDR3 runs 18 residues. The CDR3 sequence is CASSPKGPDRSQTDTQYF. CDR3 nucleotide sequence: TGCGCCAGCAGCCCAAAGGGCCCCGATCGGTCTCAAACAGATACGCAGTATTTT.

The chain uses TRBV19 and TRBJ1-6; D perhaps matches TRBD1 (6 bases). This CDR3 comprises 15 residues. V was cut by 6 bases and J by 11 bases, with 20 bases left in between. Germline CDR1 is LNHDA and CDR2 is SQIVND (reference sequence). This chain's CDR3 is CASSDPGTMIAPLHF. In nucleotides, the CDR3 is TGTGCCAGTAGCGATCCCGGGACAATGATTGCACCCCTCCACTTT.

The genes are TRBV4-1 and TRBJ2-7, with 8 bases that match TRBD2. Germline V lookup: CDR1 MGHRA, CDR2 YSYEKL. The CDR3 is made up of 15 amino acids. V shed 4 bases, J shed 2 bases, and the junction held 7 bases outside the gene matches. The chain's CDR3 is CASSPRGGKTYEQYF. In DNA form, the CDR3 reads TGCGCCAGCAGCCCTCGGGGGGGAAAGACCTACGAGCAGTACTTC.

The table lists this clone with a few counts. J is TRBJ2-7 and V is TRBV12-3 or TRBV12-4, with 7 bases identical to TRBD2. CDR3 length: 13 amino acids. Losses at the gene ends were 6 bases for V and 3 bases for J; bases not matched to a gene: 5. The CDR3 reads CASSYGGNYEQYF. The CDR3 coding sequence is TGTGCCAGCAGCTACGGGGGGAACTACGAGCAGTACTTC.

The chain couples TRBV6-5 to TRBJ1-2; weak D call: TRBD1 (5 bases). The V end was cut by 11 bases, the J end by 8 bases, with 18 bases between. Germline values: CDR1 MNHEY, CDR2 SVGAGI. This CDR3 spans 12 amino acids. CDR3 coding DNA: TGTGCCGTAACCCGGGGGGATGGAGGCTACACCTTC. Translation gives CAVTRGDGGYTF.

V and J are TRBV12-3 or TRBV12-4 and TRBJ1-1; D not certain. This CDR3 spans 12 amino acids. The V gene lost 3 bases and the J gene lost 6 bases, with 8 bases spanning the gap. The CDR3 here is CASSLEGSEAFF. CDR3 in DNA: TGTGCCAGCAGTTTGGAAGGGTCTGAAGCTTTCTTT.